Following are 9 T cell receptor beta chains from one sample sequenced in a study of T cell repertoires in cytomegalovirus infection. TCRdb recomputed calls from the reads with MiXCR, one row per CDR3 protein. Of 150,000 to 200,000 distinct CDR3 sequences listed, roughly 28% are singletons. Sequenced material: PBMCs. Receptors were obtained from a human donor in good health (CMV status not recorded). Some clones in this sample may be carry-over from other donors' samples.

The CDR3 bases are TGTGCCAGTAGTGCAGGCAGCACAGATACGCAGTATTTT. Translating gives CASSAGSTDTQYF. The V gene is TRBV19, the J gene TRBJ2-3; the D is unclear. Germline assignment: CDR1 LNHDA and CDR2 SQIVND (reference sequence). CDR3 length: 13 amino acids. Trimming removed 5 bases from V and 0 bases from J, with 6 bases in between.

In this sample, this clonotype turned up many times. CDR3: CASNSPTGWGANTGELFF. CDR3 sequence (DNA): TGTGCCAGCAACTCCCCTACGGGCTGGGGGGCGAACACCGGGGAGCTGTTTTTT. This chain links TRBV7-2 with TRBJ2-2, with D perhaps TRBD2 (6 bases). The CDR3 runs 18 residues. Germline V gene lookup returns CDR1 SGHTA and CDR2 FQGNSA. Trimming stripped 7 bases from V and 0 bases from J, with 21 bases between.

The chain is built from TRBV6-2 or TRBV6-3 and TRBJ1-2; D gene unclear. The CDR3 is 13 amino acids. Deletions cut 8 bases from V and 8 bases from J, with 18 bases between. Germline CDR1 reads MNHEY; CDR2 reads SVGEGT. This CDR3 is CASSRTAMDGYTF. The CDR3 DNA is TGTGCCAGCTCCAGGACCGCTATGGACGGCTACACCTTC.

This clonotype was counted only a few times. The chain carries TRBV7-6 and TRBJ2-6; D is unclear. CDR1 and CDR2 from the germline V gene are SGHVS and FNYEAQ. The CDR3 covers 14 residues. The CDR3 reads CATSAFSGANVLTF. CDR3 DNA: TGTGCTACCAGCGCGTTCTCTGGGGCCAACGTCCTGACTTTC.

This clonotype was recorded a few times. The chain is built from TRBV7-2 and TRBJ2-3; 7 nucleotides agree with TRBD2. V dropped 1 base and J dropped 7; count of bases not matched to a gene: 2. Per germline, CDR1 SGHTA and CDR2 FQGNSA. The CDR3 is 13 residues long. CDR3 bases: TGTGCCAGCAGCTTAGGCGGGGGAAATACGCAGTATTTT. Translating it yields CASSLGGGNTQYF.

This rearrangement joins TRBV6-2 or TRBV6-3 to TRBJ2-6; 7 positions match TRBD1. V lost 8 bases, J lost 0 bases, and 10 bases stayed unmatched. The germline V gene encodes CDR1 MNHEY and CDR2 SVGEGT. The CDR3 covers 17 residues. CDR3 residues: CASLGTEVISGANVLTF. The CDR3 DNA sequence: TGTGCCAGCCTAGGGACAGAAGTTATCTCTGGGGCCAACGTCCTGACTTTC.

This clonotype has at least ten counts. The chain employs TRBV7-2 and TRBJ2-1; D possibly corresponds to TRBD1 (6 bases). The ends were cut back, 5 bases at V and 5 bases at J, with 10 bases in the middle. The germline gives CDR1 SGHTA, CDR2 FQGNSA. The CDR3 sequence is 13 residues long. CDR3 amino acids: CASSPWTDNEQFF. Here the CDR3 DNA reads TGTGCCAGCAGCCCGTGGACAGACAATGAGCAGTTCTTC.

In its sample, this clonotype was seen a few times. The chain joins TRBV7-2 to TRBJ2-7; 7 bases agree with TRBD1. The V segment lost 1 base and the J segment 6 bases; nucleotides outside the gene matches: 21. The length of the CDR3 is 19 residues. Germline CDR1 reads SGHTA; CDR2 reads FQGNSA. The CDR3 nucleotides read TGTGCCAGCAGCTTAGGGCTCCTCCAGACAGGGCCCTTAGTAGGCGAGCAGTACTTC. Translating it yields CASSLGLLQTGPLVGEQYF. Variable domain in full (rest from reference TRBV7-2 and TRBJ2-7): GAGVSQSPSNKVTEKGKDVELRCDPISGHTALYWYRQSLGQGLEFLIYFQGNSAPDKSGLPSDRFSAERTGGSVSTLTIQRTQQEDSAVYLCASSLGLLQTGPLVGEQYFGPGTRLTVT.

The rearrangement links TRBV5-1 to TRBJ2-1; 10 nucleotides line up with TRBD2. J gave up 5 bases and V 4 bases, and 6 bases lay outside the gene matches. Looked up from germline, CDR1 is SGHRS and CDR2 is YFSETQ. CDR3 length: 15 residues. The CDR3 reads CASSLYGTSDNEQFF. The DNA of the CDR3 is TGCGCCAGCAGCCTCTACGGGACTAGCGACAATGAGCAGTTCTTC.